These 5 T cell receptor beta chains share one sample of origin, sequenced in a study of cytomegalovirus exposure and HLA in healthy donors. The primer mix had 60 Vbeta and 13 Jbeta primers. Method: immunoSEQ multiplex PCR; TCRdb's copy keeps in-frame clones and lacks some. Of tens of thousands of clones listed, 70% to 80% are singletons. Sequenced input: PBMCs. The receptors were sampled from a woman aged 60-70 years in good health and CMV-seropositive.

The chain links TRBV7-9 to TRBJ1-1; D gene unclear. Germline V gene lookup returns CDR1 SEHNR and CDR2 FQNEAQ (reference sequence). Trimming stripped 2 bases from V and 0 bases from J, with 7 bases between. There are 14 residues in the CDR3. CDR3 protein: CASSLTRMNTEAFF. The CDR3 DNA follows: TGTGCCAGCAGCTTAACGAGAATGAACACTGAAGCTTTCTTT.

In nucleotides, the CDR3 is TGTGCCAGCAGCCCCCGACAGGGGTTGGAAGAAAAACTGTTTTTT. It yields the protein CASSPRQGLEEKLFF. The rearrangement links TRBV21-1 to TRBJ1-4; TRBD1, the table's D call, was not compared with the DNA. TRBV21-1 is a documented pseudogene. This CDR3 has 15 residues.

The V call is TRBV5-5, the J call TRBJ2-7, with 8 bases fitting TRBD2. J lost 0 bases, V lost 4 bases, and 9 bases had no gene match. Per the germline V gene, CDR1 is SGHKS and CDR2 is YYEKEE (reference sequence). This CDR3 comprises 16 residues. This CDR3 reads CASSAPGRGASYEQYF. CDR3 nucleotides: TGTGCCAGCAGCGCGCCCGGGAGGGGAGCCTCCTACGAGCAGTACTTC.

The rearrangement uses TRBV18 and TRBJ2-2; 9 nucleotides align to TRBD1. The CDR3 spans 15 residues. Trimming removed 3 bases from V and 7 bases from J; junction bases left unmatched: 6. Germline loops: CDR1 KGHSH, CDR2 LQKENI. The CDR3 region has the DNA TGTGCCAGCTCACCCCCACAGGGGGCAAACGGGGAGCTGTTTTTT. Protein sequence: CASSPPQGANGELFF.

The V and J genes are TRBV7-8 and TRBJ1-3; TRBD1 matches at 7 bases. Trimming took 2 bases from V and 0 from J; bases not matched to a gene: 4. The CDR3 length is 16 residues. CDR1 is SGHVS and CDR2 is FQNEAQ in the germline V gene. CDR3 nucleotides: TGTGCCAGCAGCTTAAACAGGGGACTCTCTGGAAACACCATATATTTT. The encoded protein is CASSLNRGLSGNTIYF.